This T cell receptor (beta chain) appears in the sequencing data of a study of blood T cell repertoires in COVID-19. Those enrolled, adults aged roughly 18 to 90 years, came from some 23 US areas. Participant-reported clinical history was the basis for cohort assignment. V was trimmed by 5 bases and J by 0 bases, leaving 12 bases between them. Looked up from germline, CDR1 is LGHNA and CDR2 is YSLEER. This CDR3 comprises 15 residues. As processed by the authors: Reference gene primer amplification yielded estimated nucleated cell counts. The table came from immunoSEQ multiplex PCR; TCRdb's copy has only in-frame clones and leaves some out. V, J and clone size reflect that table, while D and trimming were determined from the DNA. The data show 200,000 to 250,000 clones, about 90% seen once.

The sample taken for sequencing was PBMCs or T cells enriched from blood (not recorded which). This sequence was found in a woman younger than 35 who had recovered from COVID-19. The chain recombines TRBV4-3 with TRBJ2-3; maybe TRBD2 (6 bases). CDR3 in DNA: TGCGCCAGCAGCTATAGCGGTCCTAGCACAGATACGCAGTATTTT. Its protein is CASSYSGPSTDTQYF.